One sample yielded the 18 T cell receptor beta chains listed below, sequenced in a study of cytomegalovirus exposure and HLA in healthy donors. Vbeta (60) and Jbeta (13) primers were used in the PCR. Some clones are missing from TCRdb's copy, which holds only in-frame ones; the method was immunoSEQ multiplex PCR. The sample records 250,000 to 350,000 clones, approximately 90% being singletons. The sequenced sample consisted of PBMCs. These receptors all stem from a man aged 40-55 years in good health and CMV-seropositive.

This chain uses TRBV7-8 with TRBJ2-7; 7 bases align to TRBD1. Germline V CDR1 and CDR2: SGHVS, FQNEAQ. The CDR3 spans 14 residues. After removal of 5 bases from V and 3 bases from J, the junction contained 7 bases not matched to a gene. CDR3 amino acids: CASSLDRVSYEQYF. In DNA, the CDR3 is TGTGCCAGCAGCCTCGACAGGGTGAGCTACGAGCAGTACTTC.

V is TRBV5-6 and J is TRBJ2-7; 7 nucleotides match TRBD1. The CDR3 totals 14 residues. Germline trimming cut 1 base from V and 7 bases from J; bases unmatched to any gene: 8. The germline CDR1 and CDR2 sequences are SGHDT and YYEEEE. The CDR3 reads CASSLRGLPWEQYF. Written as DNA, the CDR3 is TGTGCCAGCAGCTTGAGGGGGCTACCGTGGGAGCAGTACTTC.

V gene TRBV18 combines with J gene TRBJ1-4; 9 bases line up with TRBD1. This CDR3 is 15 amino acids long. In germline, CDR1 is KGHSH, CDR2 LQKENI. J lost 6 bases, V lost 3 bases, and 5 bases had no gene match. The CDR3 sequence is CASSPHRGRDEKLFF. The CDR3 nucleotides read TGTGCCAGCTCACCCCACAGGGGGCGGGATGAAAAACTGTTTTTT. The full variable domain, in which reference TRBV18 and TRBJ1-4 provide the parts outside the CDR3, is NAGVMQNPRHLVRRRGQEARLRCSPMKGHSHVYWYRQLPEEGLKFMVYLQKENIIDESGMPKERFSAEFPKEGPSILRIQQVVRGDSAAYFCASSPHRGRDEKLFFGSGTQLSVL.

The chain has TRBV6-6 and TRBJ2-7, with 8 positions matching TRBD1. Germline V gene data show CDR1 as MNHNY and CDR2 as SVGAGI (reference sequence). V shed 5 bases, J shed 3 bases, and the junction held 6 bases outside the gene matches. CDR3 length: 14 residues. The CDR3 region has the DNA TGTGCCAGCAGTCACCCAGACAGGGGCTACGAGCAGTACTTC. Protein product: CASSHPDRGYEQYF.

The chain couples TRBV6-5 to TRBJ2-5, with 12 nucleotides matching TRBD2. J lost 4 bases, V lost 0 bases, and 0 bases had no gene match. CDR3 length equals 15 residues. CDR1 and CDR2 (germline): MNHEY, SVGAGI. Here the CDR3 reads CASSYSGLAGETQYF. The CDR3 DNA follows: TGTGCCAGCAGTTACTCGGGACTAGCGGGAGAGACCCAGTACTTC.

A word on this clone: Relative to the germline gene, one junction end is altered; a read error may explain this. CDR3 amino acids: CASTRGAPSSNEQFF. The CDR3 DNA sequence: TGTGCCAGCACCAGGGGGGCACCCTCCTCCAATGAGCAGTTCTTC. J is TRBJ2-1 and V is TRBV25-1, with a tentative D call TRBD1 (7 bases). The V gene's germline CDR1 is MGHDK and CDR2 SYGVNS. This CDR3 has 15 residues.

The V gene is TRBV19, the J gene TRBJ2-7, with 11 bases fitting TRBD1. Trimming removed 2 bases from V and 7 bases from J; junction bases left unmatched: 7. The germline CDR1 and CDR2 sequences are LNHDA and SQIVND (reference sequence). The CDR3 spans 15 residues. The CDR3 loop reads CASSITGTGGREQYF. In DNA, the CDR3 is TGTGCCAGTAGTATAACCGGGACAGGGGGGAGAGAGCAGTACTTC.

The chain is built from TRBV5-1 and TRBJ2-1; possibly TRBD2 for D (5 bases). The V gene lost 8 bases and the J gene lost 0 bases, with 12 bases spanning the gap. The CDR3 consists of 14 residues. Germline V gives CDR1 SGHRS, CDR2 YFSETQ. DNA for the CDR3: TGCGCCAGTTCAAGCGGAAACTCCTACAATGAGCAGTTCTTC. Residues: CASSSGNSYNEQFF.

The chain combines TRBV7-9 with TRBJ2-5; D perhaps matches TRBD2 (5 bases). Germline V gene sequence: CDR1 SEHNR, CDR2 FQNEAQ (reference sequence). The V end lost 1 base, the J end lost 3 bases, and 21 bases lay between the germline ends. This CDR3 has 18 residues. The CDR3 DNA is TGTGCCAGCAGCTTAGTGTTATCGTCGACCGGGAAGGAAGAGACCCAGTACTTC. Amino acid sequence: CASSLVLSSTGKEETQYF.

This clone showed up just once. The CDR3 sequence is CASSQDRGGGEKLFF. The CDR3 nucleotides are TGTGCCAGCAGCCAAGACAGGGGCGGAGGTGAAAAACTGTTTTTT. The chain is built from TRBV4-2 and TRBJ1-4; weak D call: TRBD1 (6 bases). CDR1 is LGHNA, CDR2 YNFKEQ, per germline. The CDR3 length is 15 residues. Trimming cost V 0 bases and J 7 bases, with 12 bases left between them.

The V and J genes are TRBV18 and TRBJ1-4; the match to TRBD1 covers 9 bases. With 5 bases clipped from V and 1 base from J, the junction kept 8 bases outside the gene matches. The CDR3 has 17 residues. Germline lookup yields CDR1 KGHSH and CDR2 LQKENI. The CDR3 is CASSVGQGSVTNEKLFF. CDR3 nucleotide sequence: TGTGCCAGCTCAGTCGGACAGGGGTCGGTAACTAATGAAAAACTGTTTTTT.

This chain uses TRBV6-6 with TRBJ2-7; the match to TRBD1 covers 8 bases. The J segment lost 4 bases and the V segment lost 8 bases, leaving 7 bases of the junction unmatched. Germline V lookup: CDR1 MNHNY, CDR2 SVGAGI (reference sequence). The CDR3 has 13 amino acids. In DNA form, the CDR3 reads TGTGCCAGCGGTGGACAGGGCGGGTACGAGCAGTACTTC. The encoded protein is CASGGQGGYEQYF.

The V call is TRBV6-1, the J call TRBJ2-7, with 8 positions matching TRBD1. This CDR3 is built from 11 residues. With 9 bases clipped from V and 7 bases from J, the junction kept 5 bases outside the gene matches. Germline values: CDR1 MNHNS, CDR2 SASEGT. CDR3 amino acids: CASIRGLEQYF. The CDR3 nucleotides read TGTGCCAGTATCAGGGGGCTTGAGCAGTACTTC.

This clone has a handful of counts. This chain connects TRBV9 to TRBJ1-4; 7 bases are a match to TRBD1. Germline lookup yields CDR1 SGDLS and CDR2 YYNGEE. V dropped 3 bases and J dropped 8; count of bases not matched to a gene: 10. The CDR3 totals 15 residues. The CDR3 protein is CASSGGDRAEEKLFF. For the CDR3, the DNA is TGTGCCAGCAGCGGGGGCGACAGGGCGGAAGAAAAACTGTTTTTT.

This clone is a singleton in its sample. The chain has TRBV27 and TRBJ1-1; 10 nucleotides align to TRBD1. J gave up 6 bases and V 4 bases, and 2 bases lay outside the gene matches. Germline V CDR1 and CDR2: MNHEY, SMNVEV (reference sequence). This CDR3 region has 13 residues. The CDR3 bases are TGTGCCAGCAGTTCGACAGGGGGCCCTGAAGCTTTCTTT. The encoded protein is CASSSTGGPEAFF.

V usage is TRBV11-1 and J usage is TRBJ2-7; no reliable D call. Trimming shortened V by 1 base and J by 3 bases, and 7 bases separated the two germline ends. In germline, CDR1 is SGHAT, CDR2 FQDESV (reference sequence). The CDR3 sequence is 13 residues long. CDR3 in DNA: TGTGCCAGCAGCTTAGTTTCTAGCTACGAGCAGTACTTC. The encoded protein is CASSLVSSYEQYF. The full variable domain, in which reference TRBV11-1 and TRBJ2-7 provide the parts outside the CDR3, is EAEVAQSPRYKITEKSQAVAFWCDPISGHATLYWYRQILGQGPELLVQFQDESVVDDSQLPKDRFSAERLKGVDSTLKIQPAELGDSAMYLCASSLVSSYEQYFGPGTRLTVT.

This rearrangement joins TRBV6-4 to TRBJ2-2; TRBD2 matches at 7 bases. The CDR3 runs 15 residues. Germline trimming cut 5 bases from V and 4 bases from J; bases unmatched to any gene: 7. CDR1 and CDR2 from the germline V gene are MRHNA and SNTAGT. CDR3 in amino acids: CASSPLASGTGELFF. Here the CDR3 DNA reads TGTGCCAGCAGTCCTCTGGCTAGCGGCACCGGGGAGCTGTTTTTT.

This clone has a handful of counts. This chain joins TRBV5-4 and TRBJ1-2; tentatively, D is TRBD1 (6 bases). This CDR3 region has 14 residues. V was trimmed by 0 bases and J by 7 bases, leaving 13 bases between them. Germline lookup yields CDR1 SGHNT and CDR2 YYREEE (reference sequence). The CDR3 nucleotides read TGTGCCAGCAGCTTGGCAGGGGCGTTGGGTGGCTACACCTTC. Protein: CASSLAGALGGYTF.